The source of this T cell receptor beta chain is a study of blood T cell repertoires in COVID-19. While infection was still active, Seattle patients were enrolled and then followed longitudinally. This CDR3 region has 13 residues. Germline V gives CDR1 MNHNY, CDR2 SVGAGI (reference sequence). With 2 bases removed from V and 0 bases from J, the gap between germline ends came to 4 bases. Methods used by the authors: Scientists estimated how many nucleated cells there were by amplifying reference gene primers. Clones were read by immunoSEQ multiplex PCR, and TCRdb kept only the in-frame ones, dropping some. For V, J and clone size, that table is used; D and trimming come from the DNA. The data hold 130,000 or so clones, with about 87% observed a single time.

The material sequenced was peripheral blood. The source is a human donor with COVID-19, enrolled during active disease. The donor label of this sample is uncertain. The chain couples TRBV6-6 to TRBJ1-1, with D uncertain. CDR3 nucleotides: TGTGCCAGCAGTTACCAGTTGAACACTGAAGCTTTCTTT. Translation: CASSYQLNTEAFF.